The rows below give T cell receptor beta chains drawn from one sample of a study of cytomegalovirus exposure and HLA in healthy donors. Clones were read by immunoSEQ multiplex PCR, and TCRdb kept only the in-frame ones, dropping some. The repertoire consists of over 150,000 clones, with 65% to 80% occurring once and the leading ten covering around 3.6%. Sequencing was done on a sample of PBMCs. The receptors come from a middle-aged woman in good health and CMV-seronegative. CDR3s include the opening cysteine and the closing phenylalanine or tryptophan.

v_call	j_call	cdr3_aa
TRBV6-5	TRBJ1-4	CASSTGQGGGEKLFF
TRBV28	TRBJ1-1	CASRTGSTEAFF
TRBV28	TRBJ2-7	CASSLGSYEQYF
TRBV5-1	TRBJ2-5	CASSPFRQGETQYF
TRBV13	TRBJ2-1	CASSPGLAGVNEQFF
TRBV6-1	TRBJ1-1	CASINGGGYTEAFF
TRBV28	TRBJ1-1	CASSLGTGSFNTEAFF
TRBV10-3	TRBJ1-4	CAISGGGTEKLFF
TRBV6-1	TRBJ2-3	CASLWPPDTQYF
TRBV19	TRBJ1-2	CASSNPESPVYDYGYTF
TRBV28	TRBJ1-5	CASSFRPMRGRGAEQPQHF
TRBV5-1	TRBJ1-6	CASSSTVSYNSPLHF
TRBV6-4	TRBJ1-1	CASRAVQGGEAFF
TRBV7-9	TRBJ1-3	CASSFLRDSGNTIYF
TRBV6-6	TRBJ1-4	CASSSGQGEEKLFF
TRBV7-6	TRBJ1-1	CASSPGQLNTEAFF
TRBV6-1	TRBJ1-2	CASFGGTDAYGYTF